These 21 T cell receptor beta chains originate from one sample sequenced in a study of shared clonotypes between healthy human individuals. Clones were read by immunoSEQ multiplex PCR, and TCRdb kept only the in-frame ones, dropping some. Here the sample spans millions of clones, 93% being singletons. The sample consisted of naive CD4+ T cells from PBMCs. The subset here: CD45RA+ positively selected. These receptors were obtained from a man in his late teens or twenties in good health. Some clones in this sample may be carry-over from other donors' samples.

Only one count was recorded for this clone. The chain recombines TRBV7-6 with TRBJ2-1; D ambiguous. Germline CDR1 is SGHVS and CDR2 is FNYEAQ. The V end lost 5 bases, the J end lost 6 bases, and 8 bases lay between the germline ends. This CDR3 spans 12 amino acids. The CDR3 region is CASSRWGNEQFF. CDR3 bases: TGTGCCAGCAGCAGGTGGGGCAATGAGCAGTTCTTC. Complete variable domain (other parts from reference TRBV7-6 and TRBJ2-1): GAGVSQSPRYKVTKRGQDVALRCDPISGHVSLYWYRQALGQGPEFLTYFNYEAQQDKSGLPNDRFSAERPEGSISTLTIQRTEQRDSAMYRCASSRWGNEQFFGPGTRLTVL.

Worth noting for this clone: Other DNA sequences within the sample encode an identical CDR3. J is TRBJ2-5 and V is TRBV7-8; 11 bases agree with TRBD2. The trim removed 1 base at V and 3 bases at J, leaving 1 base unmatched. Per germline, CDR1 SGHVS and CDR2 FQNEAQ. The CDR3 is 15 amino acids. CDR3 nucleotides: TGTGCCAGCAGCTTAGGACTAGCGGGGAAAGAGACCCAGTACTTC. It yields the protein CASSLGLAGKETQYF. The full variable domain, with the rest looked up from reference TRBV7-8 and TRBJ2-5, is GAGVSQSPRYKVAKRGQDVALRCDPISGHVSLFWYQQALGQGPEFLTYFQNEAQLDKSGLPSDRFFAERPEGSVSTLKIQRTQQEDSAVYLCASSLGLAGKETQYFGPGTRLLVL.

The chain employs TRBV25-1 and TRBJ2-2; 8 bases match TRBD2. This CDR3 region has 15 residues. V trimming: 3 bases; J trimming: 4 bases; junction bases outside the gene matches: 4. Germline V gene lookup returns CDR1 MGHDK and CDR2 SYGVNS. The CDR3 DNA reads TGTGCCAGCAGTGACGGGAGGGTGACCACCGGGGAGCTGTTTTTT. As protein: CASSDGRVTTGELFF. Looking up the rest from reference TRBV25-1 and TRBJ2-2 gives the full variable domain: EADIYQTPRYLVIGTGKKITLECSQTMGHDKMYWYQQDPGMELHLIHYSYGVNSTEKGDLSSESTVSRIRTEHFPLTLESARPSHTSQYLCASSDGRVTTGELFFGEGSRLTVL.

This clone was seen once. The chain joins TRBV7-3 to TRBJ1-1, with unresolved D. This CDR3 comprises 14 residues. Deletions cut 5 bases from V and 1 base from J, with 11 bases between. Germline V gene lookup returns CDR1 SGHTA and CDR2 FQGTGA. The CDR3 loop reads CASSANMGNTEAFF. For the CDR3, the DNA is TGTGCCAGCAGCGCGAACATGGGGAACACTGAAGCTTTCTTT.

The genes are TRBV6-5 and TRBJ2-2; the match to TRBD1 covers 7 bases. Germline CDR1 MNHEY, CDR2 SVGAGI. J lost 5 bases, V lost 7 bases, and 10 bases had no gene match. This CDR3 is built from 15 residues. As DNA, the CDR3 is TGTGCCAGCATTGACCGGGACAGACGAACCGGGGAGCTGTTTTTT. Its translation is CASIDRDRRTGELFF.

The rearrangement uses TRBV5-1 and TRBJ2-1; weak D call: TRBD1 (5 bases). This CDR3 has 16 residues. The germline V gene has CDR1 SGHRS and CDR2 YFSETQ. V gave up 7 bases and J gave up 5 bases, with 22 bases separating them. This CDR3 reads CASGRETPDINNEQFF. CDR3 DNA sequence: TGCGCCAGCGGCCGAGAAACCCCGGACATCAACAATGAGCAGTTCTTC.

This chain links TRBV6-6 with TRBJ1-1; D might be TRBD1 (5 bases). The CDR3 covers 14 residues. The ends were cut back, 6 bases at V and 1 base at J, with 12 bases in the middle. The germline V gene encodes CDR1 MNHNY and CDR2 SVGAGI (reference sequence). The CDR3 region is CASRMTDRNTEAFF. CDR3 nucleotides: TGTGCCAGCAGGATGACAGACAGGAACACTGAAGCTTTCTTT.

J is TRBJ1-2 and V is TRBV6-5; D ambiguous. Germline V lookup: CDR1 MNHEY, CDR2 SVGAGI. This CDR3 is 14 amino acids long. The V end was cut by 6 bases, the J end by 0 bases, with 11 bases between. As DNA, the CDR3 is TGTGCCAGCAGGGGGAAAGGAGCTAACTATGGCTACACCTTC. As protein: CASRGKGANYGYTF.

Here the CDR3 DNA reads TGCAGCGCTATCGGGACAGGCCTTACCTACGAGCAGTACTTC. This sequence encodes CSAIGTGLTYEQYF. This chain links TRBV29-1 with TRBJ2-7; 8 bases match TRBD1. The CDR3 loop spans 14 amino acids. Germline trimming cut 7 bases from V and 2 bases from J; bases unmatched to any gene: 10. Germline CDR1 reads SQVTM; CDR2 reads ANQGSEA.

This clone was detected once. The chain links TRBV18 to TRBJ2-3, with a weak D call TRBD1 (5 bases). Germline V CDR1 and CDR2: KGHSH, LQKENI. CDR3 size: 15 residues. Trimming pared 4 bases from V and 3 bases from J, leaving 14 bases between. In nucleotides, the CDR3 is TGTGCCAGCTCACTGACAGAACATTGGACAGATACGCAGTATTTT. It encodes CASSLTEHWTDTQYF.

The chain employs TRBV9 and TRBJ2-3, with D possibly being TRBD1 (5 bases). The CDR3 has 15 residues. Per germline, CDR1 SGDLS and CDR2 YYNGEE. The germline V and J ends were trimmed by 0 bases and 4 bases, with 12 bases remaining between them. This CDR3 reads CASSVGPQGSDTQYF. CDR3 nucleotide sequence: TGTGCCAGCAGCGTAGGGCCTCAGGGTTCAGATACGCAGTATTTT. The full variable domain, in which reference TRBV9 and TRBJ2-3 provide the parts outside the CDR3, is DSGVTQTPKHLITATGQRVTLRCSPRSGDLSVYWYQQSLDQGLQFLIQYYNGEERAKGNILERFSAQQFPDLHSELNLSSLELGDSALYFCASSVGPQGSDTQYFGPGTRLTVL.

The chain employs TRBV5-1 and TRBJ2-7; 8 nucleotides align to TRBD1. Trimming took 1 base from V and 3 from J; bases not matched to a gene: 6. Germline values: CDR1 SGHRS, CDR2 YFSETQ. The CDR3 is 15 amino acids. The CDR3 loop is CASSLQPGTGYEQYF. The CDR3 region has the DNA TGCGCCAGCAGCTTGCAGCCCGGGACAGGCTACGAGCAGTACTTC.

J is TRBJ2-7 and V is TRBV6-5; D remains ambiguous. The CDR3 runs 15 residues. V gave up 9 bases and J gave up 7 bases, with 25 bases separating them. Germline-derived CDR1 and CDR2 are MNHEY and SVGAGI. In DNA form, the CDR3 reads TGTGCCAGTCCCCTCGACGCGATCCTTTATCGGGAGCAGTACTTC. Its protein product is CASPLDAILYREQYF.

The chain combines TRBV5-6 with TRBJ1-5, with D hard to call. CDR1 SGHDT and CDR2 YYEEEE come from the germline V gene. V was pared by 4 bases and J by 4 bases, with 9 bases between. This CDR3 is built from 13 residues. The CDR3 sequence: CASSRTPNQPQHF. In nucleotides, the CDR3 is TGTGCCAGCAGCCGGACCCCGAATCAGCCCCAGCATTTT. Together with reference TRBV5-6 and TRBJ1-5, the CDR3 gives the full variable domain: DAGVTQSPTHLIKTRGQQVTLRCSPKSGHDTVSWYQQALGQGPQFIFQYYEEEERQRGNFPDRFSGHQFPNYSSELNVNALLLGDSALYLCASSRTPNQPQHFGDGTRLSIL.

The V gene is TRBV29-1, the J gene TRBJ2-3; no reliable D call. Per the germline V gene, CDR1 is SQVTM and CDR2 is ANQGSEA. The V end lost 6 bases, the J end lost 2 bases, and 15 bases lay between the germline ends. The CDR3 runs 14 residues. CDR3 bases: TGCAGCGTCGACATTGGGTTGCACACAGATACGCAGTATTTT. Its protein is CSVDIGLHTDTQYF.

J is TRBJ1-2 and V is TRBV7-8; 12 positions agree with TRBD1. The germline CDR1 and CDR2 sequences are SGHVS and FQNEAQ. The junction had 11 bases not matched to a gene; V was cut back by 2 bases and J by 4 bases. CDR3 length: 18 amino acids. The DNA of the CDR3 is TGTGCCAGCAGCTTAACCCGGGACAGGGGGCGAAGTCCCTATGGCTACACCTTC. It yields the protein CASSLTRDRGRSPYGYTF.

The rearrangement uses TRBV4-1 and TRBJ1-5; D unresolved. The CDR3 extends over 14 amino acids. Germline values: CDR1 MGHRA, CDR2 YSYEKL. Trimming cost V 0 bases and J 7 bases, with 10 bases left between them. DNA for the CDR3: TGCGCCAGCAGCCAAGAGAGAAGGGCCCAGCCCCAGCATTTT. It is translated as CASSQERRAQPQHF.

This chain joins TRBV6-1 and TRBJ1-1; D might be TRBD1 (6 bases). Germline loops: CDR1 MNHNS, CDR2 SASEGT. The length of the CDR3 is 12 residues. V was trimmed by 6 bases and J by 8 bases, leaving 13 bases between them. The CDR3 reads CASSRDRQEAFF. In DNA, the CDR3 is TGTGCCAGCAGCCGCGACAGGCAAGAAGCTTTCTTT.

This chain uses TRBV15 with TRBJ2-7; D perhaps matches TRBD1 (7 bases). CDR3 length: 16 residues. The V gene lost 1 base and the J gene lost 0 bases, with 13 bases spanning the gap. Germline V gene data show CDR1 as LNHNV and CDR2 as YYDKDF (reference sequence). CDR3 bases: TGTGCCACCAGCAGAGTAGGGCAGGGGGGCTCCTACGAGCAGTACTTC. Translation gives CATSRVGQGGSYEQYF. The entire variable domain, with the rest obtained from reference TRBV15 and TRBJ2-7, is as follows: DAMVIQNPRYQVTQFGKPVTLSCSQTLNHNVMYWYQQKSSQAPKLLFHYYDKDFNNEADTPDNFQSRRPNTSFCFLDIRSPGLGDTAMYLCATSRVGQGGSYEQYFGPGTRLTVT.

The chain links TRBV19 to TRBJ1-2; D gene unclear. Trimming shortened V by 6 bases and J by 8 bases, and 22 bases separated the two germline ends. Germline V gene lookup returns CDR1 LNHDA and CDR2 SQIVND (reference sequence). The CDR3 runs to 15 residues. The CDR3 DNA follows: TGTGCCAGTAGCCCAATTGGGAGTTGGAGGTACGGCTACACCTTC. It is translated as CASSPIGSWRYGYTF.

The CDR3 DNA follows: TGTGCCAGCGCGGACTCCTACGAGCAGTACTTC. Amino acids: CASADSYEQYF. The rearrangement joins TRBV14 to TRBJ2-7; D gene ambiguous. The CDR3 loop spans 11 amino acids. Per germline, CDR1 SGHDN and CDR2 FVKESK. Trimming shortened V by 8 bases and J by 0 bases, and 5 bases separated the two germline ends.